A selection of T cell receptor beta chains follows, all from one sample in a study of T cell responses to AZD1222 COVID-19 vaccine. Profiled with immunoSEQ multiplex PCR; TCRdb holds only in-frame clones, not every one. The data show 65,000 to 85,000 clones, 80% seen once. Material: peripheral blood, obtained 28 days after the second AZD1222 dose. The receptors were sampled from an adult who received the AZD1222 COVID-19 vaccine. Both conserved end residues are part of each CDR3. Fields, in order: clone size, J gene, D gene, V gene, CDR3 protein, CDR3 DNA. The D gene is left open where the match is weak. The listing skips clone size in some rows; elsewhere it reads once, few, many or a size class.

many,TRBJ1-5,-,TRBV10-3,CAISESPGGGRNQPQHF,TGTGCCATCAGTGAGTCCCCCGGGGGCGGTCGCAATCAGCCCCAGCATTTT
few,TRBJ2-7,-,TRBV5-5,CASSFKGDSTYEQYF,TGTGCCAGCAGCTTTAAAGGCGACTCGACCTACGAGCAGTACTTC
-,TRBJ1-2,TRBD1,TRBV19,CASSIRNPGQTGNYGYTF,TGTGCCAGTAGTATTAGAAATCCAGGACAGACAGGGAACTATGGCTACACCTTC
-,TRBJ1-2,-,TRBV3-1/TRBV3-2,CASSQDFATYGYTF,TGTGCCAGCAGCCAAGACTTTGCGACCTATGGCTACACCTTC
few,TRBJ2-7,-,TRBV6-5,CASSYSRVLYEQYF,TGTGCCAGCAGTTACTCCAGGGTCCTCTACGAGCAGTACTTC
-,TRBJ2-1,-,TRBV18,CASSPDLNNEQFF,TGTGCCAGCTCACCCGATTTAAACAATGAGCAGTTCTTC
few,TRBJ1-1,-,TRBV6-1,CASSESRRGWMNTEAFF,TGTGCCAGCAGTGAATCAAGGAGAGGATGGATGAACACTGAAGCTTTCTTT
-,TRBJ2-7,-,TRBV14,CASSPGFGYEQYF,TGTGCCAGCAGCCCAGGGTTCGGCTACGAGCAGTACTTC
-,TRBJ1-4,-,TRBV6-1,CASSEYFATNEKLFF,TGTGCCAGCAGTGAATATTTTGCAACTAATGAAAAACTGTTTTTT
few,TRBJ1-4,-,TRBV2,CASSEARQVGREKLFF,TGTGCCAGCAGTGAAGCCCGACAGGTTGGACGTGAAAAACTGTTTTTT
-,TRBJ1-1,-,TRBV6-4,CASSSSPGNTEAFF,TGTGCCAGCAGCTCCTCCCCTGGGAACACTGAAGCTTTCTTT